Each of the 28 T cell receptor beta chains below was sequenced from the same sample in a study of vaccination and CD4 T cells after COVID-19 (dated by TCRdb to between 2021 and 2022). The library came from PCR. Sequencing was performed on an Illumina iSeq 100. At the Johns Hopkins FTIC core, DNA from the cultured CD4+ T cells underwent TCR sequencing with the Oncomine TCR Beta short-read assay. The public reads were quality trimmed at Q25 with fastp and then assembled into clones with MiXCR by TCRdb, keeping productive beta chains. Records with the same CDR3 protein are collapsed into one entry carrying the most frequent genes and DNA. The sample data list 15,000 to 20,000 distinct CDR3 sequences, and 50% of these were observed just once. The ten largest clones capture less than 7.5% of the sample. No antigen has been identified for these receptors. This specimen's treatment or condition label, per the study, means: approximately 10-day PBMC culture with coronavirus spike peptide pools or control peptides (ViraFEST assay).

Sample: CD4+ T cells from blood, cultured in vitro. These receptors all come from a human donor who had recovered from COVID-19.

V gene TRBV10-1 combines with J gene TRBJ2-1; 14 nucleotides line up with TRBD2. J gave up 6 bases and V 5 bases, and 12 bases lay outside the gene matches. This CDR3 has 18 residues. CDR1 WNHNN and CDR2 SYGVQD come from the germline V gene (reference sequence). This CDR3 is CASSPWGTSGSWSNEQFF. The DNA of the CDR3 is TGCGCCAGCAGTCCCTGGGGGACTAGCGGGAGTTGGAGCAATGAGCAGTTCTTC.

This rearrangement joins TRBV5-4 to TRBJ1-1; D is uncertain. Germline lookup yields CDR1 SGHNT and CDR2 YYREEE (reference sequence). The CDR3 has 12 residues. The V and J ends lost 1 base and 1 base respectively, with 2 bases between them. The CDR3 sequence is CASSLRNTEAFF. The CDR3, as DNA: TGTGCCAGCAGCTTGAGGAACACTGAAGCTTTCTTT.

The rearrangement joins TRBV2 to TRBJ1-6; D gene uncertain. CDR3 length: 14 amino acids. The germline gives CDR1 SNHLY, CDR2 FYNNEI. V lost 6 bases, J lost 9 bases, and 15 bases lay in between. CDR3 DNA sequence: TGTGCCAGCAGGGGAGTGGGAGTTAGTTCACCCCTCCACTTT. This encodes CASRGVGVSSPLHF.

The chain has TRBV12-3 or TRBV12-4 and TRBJ1-2, with TRBD1 as a possible D gene (6 bases). V was trimmed by 4 bases and J by 8 bases, leaving 20 bases between them. This CDR3 region has 15 residues. The CDR3 DNA is TGTGCCAGCAGTTGGGACAACTACCATCTCGGAGGCTACACCTTC. It encodes CASSWDNYHLGGYTF.

This clonotype turned up a few times. V is TRBV6-1 and J is TRBJ2-7; tentatively, D is TRBD1 or TRBD2 (5 bases each). Germline V gene sequence: CDR1 MNHNS, CDR2 SASEGT. V was cut by 7 bases and J by 0 bases, with 13 bases left in between. The CDR3 is 14 residues long. CDR3 region: CASTRGTPSYEQYF. The DNA of the CDR3 is TGTGCCAGCACTAGAGGGACCCCCTCCTACGAGCAGTACTTC.

V and J are TRBV25-1 and TRBJ2-1; TRBD2 matches 8 bases. The CDR3 runs 15 residues. Germline V gene sequence: CDR1 MGHDK, CDR2 SYGVNS. Trimming removed 4 bases from V and 6 bases from J; junction bases left unmatched: 8. As DNA, the CDR3 is TGTGCCAGCAGTGCGCCGGGAGGGCCCCTCAATGAGCAGTTCTTC. Translation: CASSAPGGPLNEQFF.

CDR3 coding DNA: TGTGCCAGCAGCTTAGATCTAGCGGGAGACTACGAGCAGTACTTC. It is translated as CASSLDLAGDYEQYF. The gene calls are TRBV11-3 and TRBJ2-7, with 10 nucleotides matching TRBD2. The ends lost 0 bases at V and 3 bases at J; junction bases unmatched: 2. Germline V lookup: CDR1 SGHNT, CDR2 YENEEA. The CDR3 runs 15 residues.

This clonotype was picked up a small number of times. This chain links TRBV11-3 with TRBJ1-2, with D possibly TRBD1 on 6 matching bases. V was cut by 0 bases and J by 5 bases, with 16 bases left in between. Germline V lookup: CDR1 SGHNT, CDR2 YENEEA. The CDR3 has 16 amino acids. The CDR3 here is CASSLDFGGRGYGYTF. In nucleotides, the CDR3 is TGTGCCAGCAGCTTAGATTTTGGGGGGCGCGGTTATGGCTACACCTTC. The variable domain in full, completed from reference TRBV11-3 and TRBJ1-2, reads EAGVVQSPRYKIIEKKQPVAFWCNPISGHNTLYWYLQNLGQGPELLIRYENEEAVDDSQLPKDRFSAERLKGVDSTLKIQPAELGDSAVYLCASSLDFGGRGYGYTFGSGTRLTVV.

CDR3 DNA sequence: TGTGCCAGCAGCGTAGCGAATGACAGAGCCTACGAGCAGTACTTC. Protein: CASSVANDRAYEQYF. The chain recombines TRBV9 with TRBJ2-7; TRBD1 is a possible D gene (5 bases). The V gene's germline CDR1 is SGDLS and CDR2 YYNGEE. CDR3 size: 15 residues. V lost 0 bases and J 2 bases, leaving 12 bases between the germline ends.

This clonotype was counted a few times. The J gene is TRBJ2-5, the V gene TRBV27, with D possibly matching TRBD2 (6 bases). Germline V lookup: CDR1 MNHEY, CDR2 SMNVEV (reference sequence). This CDR3 has 14 residues. Trimming cost V 6 bases and J 3 bases, with 14 bases left between them. CDR3 DNA sequence: TGTGCCAGCAGCGCTCAGAGGAGGGAAGAGACCCAGTACTTC. Protein product: CASSAQRREETQYF.

The V call is TRBV12-3 or TRBV12-4, the J call TRBJ2-3, with D possibly being TRBD2 (6 bases). Trimming left V 3 bases short and J 2 bases short, with 9 bases between. There are 14 residues in the CDR3. The CDR3 reads CASSFREFTDTQYF. CDR3 coding DNA: TGTGCCAGCAGTTTTCGGGAGTTCACAGATACGCAGTATTTT.

The rearrangement links TRBV6-5 to TRBJ2-3; the D gene could be TRBD1 or TRBD2 (6 bases each). This CDR3 is built from 15 residues. Germline CDR1 reads MNHEY; CDR2 reads SVGAGI. V was shortened by 2 bases and J by 3 bases, with 12 bases between the two germline ends. The chain's CDR3 is CASSYEGGWTDTQYF. CDR3 sequence (DNA): TGTGCCAGCAGTTACGAGGGGGGCTGGACAGATACGCAGTATTTT.

This chain connects TRBV7-2 to TRBJ2-1; a weak D match, TRBD1 (5 bases). Germline CDR1 and CDR2: SGHTA and FQGNSA. The CDR3 covers 13 residues. V was clipped by 3 bases and J by 3 bases, with 6 bases between them. The CDR3 nucleotides read TGTGCCAGCAGCTTTGACAGCTACAATGAGCAGTTCTTC. This gives the protein CASSFDSYNEQFF.

This clonotype has more than one count but fewer than ten. This chain joins TRBV6-2 or TRBV6-3 and TRBJ1-2, with no clear D. The germline V and J ends were trimmed by 2 bases and 4 bases, with 8 bases remaining between them. The CDR3 covers 13 residues. The germline CDR1 and CDR2 sequences are MNHEY and SVGEGT. This chain's CDR3 is CASSYDSLYGYTF. CDR3 nucleotide sequence: TGTGCCAGCAGTTACGACTCGCTCTATGGCTACACCTTC.

The chain joins TRBV27 to TRBJ2-7; 11 nucleotides match TRBD1. The CDR3 spans 14 residues. The germline V gene encodes CDR1 MNHEY and CDR2 SMNVEV (reference sequence). Trimming removed 3 bases from V and 6 bases from J; junction bases left unmatched: 4. As DNA, the CDR3 is TGTGCCAGCAGTTTCCGGGACAGGGGGGGCGAGCAGTACTTC. This gives the protein CASSFRDRGGEQYF.

The DNA of the CDR3 is TGTGCCAGCAGTTGGGGGACAGGGGGGAAACAGTACTTC. Translating gives CASSWGTGGKQYF. The chain has TRBV12-3 or TRBV12-4 and TRBJ2-7, with 11 positions matching TRBD1. The CDR3 is 13 amino acids. V gave up 4 bases and J gave up 10 bases; unmatched junction bases: 6.

This clonotype was detected only a few times. The chain uses TRBV19 and TRBJ2-3; 11 nucleotides align to TRBD2. There are 14 residues in the CDR3. The ends lost 7 bases at V and 5 bases at J; junction bases unmatched: 5. Germline CDR1 and CDR2: LNHDA and SQIVND (reference sequence). The CDR3 bases are TGTGCCAGTACTCTAGCGGGAGGTAAAGATACGCAGTATTTT. It specifies CASTLAGGKDTQYF.

The chain carries TRBV5-6 and TRBJ1-5; D gene unclear. Germline V gene sequence: CDR1 SGHDT, CDR2 YYEEEE. The ends were cut back, 4 bases at V and 5 bases at J, with 10 bases in the middle. CDR3 length: 13 residues. CDR3 protein: CASSIRPDQPQHF. The CDR3 DNA is TGTGCCAGCAGCATTCGACCCGATCAGCCCCAGCATTTT.

V usage is TRBV9 and J usage is TRBJ1-5; TRBD1 is a possible D gene (5 bases). CDR1 SGDLS and CDR2 YYNGEE come from the germline V gene. The ends were cut back, 3 bases at V and 0 bases at J, with 10 bases in the middle. This CDR3 is built from 15 residues. Written as DNA, the CDR3 is TGTGCCAGCAGCGGGGGGATAAATAGCAATCAGCCCCAGCATTTT. Translating it yields CASSGGINSNQPQHF.

The V call is TRBV28, the J call TRBJ1-2; no clear D gene. V was trimmed by 10 bases and J by 3 bases, leaving 6 bases between them. CDR1 is MDHEN and CDR2 is SYDVKM in the germline V gene. The length of the CDR3 is 10 residues. The CDR3 DNA reads TGTGCCACCCAGTACTATGGCTACACCTTC. This codes for CATQYYGYTF.

This clonotype is categorized as medium-sized. V gene TRBV28 combines with J gene TRBJ1-5; 9 bases agree with TRBD1. The germline CDR1 and CDR2 sequences are MDHEN and SYDVKM. V was pared by 4 bases and J by 0 bases, with 10 bases of the junction left unmatched. The CDR3 covers 18 residues. CDR3 in amino acids: CASSSSGQGTYSNQPQHF. The CDR3 DNA sequence: TGTGCCAGCAGTTCATCGGGACAGGGAACTTATAGCAATCAGCCCCAGCATTTT.

The chain has TRBV6-1 and TRBJ2-3, with D possibly being TRBD1 (5 bases). The V end lost 3 bases, the J end lost 5 bases, and 18 bases lay between the germline ends. CDR3 size: 16 residues. CDR1 MNHNS and CDR2 SASEGT come from the germline V gene. The CDR3 sequence: CASSDFQGTSGDTQYF. The CDR3 bases are TGTGCCAGCAGTGATTTTCAGGGAACCTCCGGAGATACGCAGTATTTT.

V and J are TRBV11-2 and TRBJ1-1; TRBD1 agrees at 9 bases. Germline V gene lookup returns CDR1 SGHAT and CDR2 FQNNGV. V trimming: 2 bases; J trimming: 7 bases; junction bases outside the gene matches: 5. CDR3 length: 14 residues. CDR3 in DNA: TGTGCCAGCAGCTTACAGACAGGGGGAATTGAAGCTTTCTTT. Amino acid sequence: CASSLQTGGIEAFF.

The genes are TRBV27 and TRBJ1-2; D ambiguous. Trimming shortened V by 6 bases and J by 5 bases, and 16 bases separated the two germline ends. Germline CDR1 reads MNHEY; CDR2 reads SMNVEV (reference sequence). This CDR3 spans 14 amino acids. CDR3 region: CASSSSFGDYGYTF. CDR3 in DNA: TGTGCCAGCAGCTCCTCCTTTGGCGATTATGGCTACACCTTC.

This clonotype was counted between two and nine times. J is TRBJ1-2 and V is TRBV7-8, with D hard to call. The CDR3 is made up of 15 amino acids. Germline V gene data show CDR1 as SGHVS and CDR2 as FQNEAQ. V lost 1 base and J 0 bases, leaving 9 bases between the germline ends. CDR3 protein: CASSLVWESNYGYTF. CDR3 sequence (DNA): TGTGCCAGCAGCTTAGTTTGGGAGTCTAACTATGGCTACACCTTC.

The V gene is TRBV7-3, the J gene TRBJ2-5, with a possible D match to TRBD1 (5 bases). The CDR3 spans 16 residues. V lost 5 bases to trimming and J lost 5 bases, with 21 bases between them. The V gene's germline CDR1 is SGHTA and CDR2 FQGTGA. The CDR3: CASSPQASINGETQYF. The CDR3 DNA reads as TGTGCCAGCAGCCCACAGGCCTCTATAAACGGCGAGACCCAGTACTTC.

The chain joins TRBV6-5 to TRBJ2-7; 8 bases align to TRBD1. The germline gives CDR1 MNHEY, CDR2 SVGAGI. V shed 4 bases, J shed 1 base, and the junction held 12 bases outside the gene matches. The CDR3 is made up of 17 amino acids. DNA for the CDR3: TGTGCCAGCAGTTCCCCTCCCGGACAGGGCGGGTCCTACGAGCAGTACTTC. Its protein is CASSSPPGQGGSYEQYF.

This sequence joins TRBV7-9 and TRBJ1-6; 7 positions agree with TRBD1. CDR1 is SEHNR and CDR2 is FQNEAQ in the germline V gene (reference sequence). This CDR3 has 16 amino acids. With V trimmed by 5 bases and J by 3 bases, 7 bases remained unmatched. CDR3 sequence: CASSRTGVIYNSPLHF. The CDR3 nucleotides are TGTGCCAGCAGCCGAACAGGGGTTATCTATAATTCACCCCTCCACTTT. Together with reference TRBV7-9 and TRBJ1-6, the CDR3 gives the full variable domain: DTGVSQNPRHKITKRGQNVTFRCDPISEHNRLYWYRQTLGQGPEFLTYFQNEAQLEKSRLLSDRFSAERPKGSFSTLEIQRTEQGDSAMYLCASSRTGVIYNSPLHFGNGTRLTVT.